This record covers a single TCR beta chain. Data came from immunoSEQ multiplex PCR; TCRdb stores just in-frame clones and leaves some out. The table records approximately 69,000 clones, about four fifths of them present only once. This record belongs to a study of blood T cell repertoires in COVID-19. The TCR sequence derives from a human donor in a cohort sampled during active COVID-19. The sample comprised peripheral blood.

The CDR3 is CASLTGDAANEKLFF. CDR3 DNA: TGTGCCAGCCTGACAGGGGATGCAGCTAATGAAAAACTGTTTTTT. The chain links TRBV6-5 to TRBJ1-4; TRBD1 matches at 8 bases. The V gene's germline CDR1 is MNHEY and CDR2 SVGAGI. There are 15 residues in the CDR3. The ends lost 8 bases at V and 3 bases at J; junction bases unmatched: 8.